The rows below give T cell receptor beta chains drawn from one sample of a study of T cell changes during pregnancy in multiple sclerosis. TCRdb's table, derived via immunoSEQ multiplex PCR, lists solely in-frame clones and lacks some. Among over 90,000 clones listed, roughly 92% were seen once. This material consisted of peripheral blood, taken after pregnancy. These receptors were obtained from a female donor with multiple sclerosis, enrolled in a pregnancy study. The CDR3 runs from the conserved cysteine through the conserved F or W. The order of the fields is J gene, clone size, D gene, V gene, CDR3 protein, CDR3 DNA. The D gene is left open where the match is weak. A row's size may be missing; if present it is once, few, many or a size class.

TRBJ2-1	once	TRBD2	TRBV19	CASSNPKGTSGRFEQFF	TGTGCCAGTAGTAACCCCAAAGGGACTAGCGGGAGATTTGAGCAGTTCTTC
TRBJ2-7	.	TRBD1	TRBV14	CASSQAGGAQYF	TGTGCCAGCAGCCAGGCAGGGGGCGCGCAGTACTTC
TRBJ2-1	.	.	TRBV28	CASSSIIPSVVRGEQFF	TGTGCCAGCAGTTCCATTATCCCCTCGGTCGTGCGGGGTGAGCAGTTCTTC
TRBJ1-2	.	.	TRBV5-1	CASSDRQSNGYTF	TGCGCCAGCAGCGACAGACAGTCCAATGGCTACACCTTC
TRBJ2-3	.	TRBD1	TRBV27	CASSSRGPADTQYF	TGTGCCAGCAGCAGTAGGGGGCCGGCAGATACGCAGTATTTT
TRBJ2-7	.	.	TRBV27	CASSNSVFEQYF	TGTGCCAGCAGTAATAGCGTCTTCGAGCAGTACTTC
TRBJ1-1	.	TRBD1	TRBV19	CASNHDRGRMNTEAFF	TGTGCCAGTAACCATGACAGGGGGCGAATGAACACTGAAGCTTTCTTT
TRBJ2-1	.	TRBD2	TRBV29-1	CSVAGRMNNEQFF	TGCAGCGTTGCCGGGAGGATGAACAATGAGCAGTTCTTC
TRBJ2-7	.	.	TRBV27	CASSLQKGTEQYF	TGTGCCAGCAGCCTTCAGAAGGGGACTGAGCAGTACTTC
TRBJ1-3	.	.	TRBV30	CAWSVSGNTIYF	TGTGCCTGGAGCGTCTCTGGAAACACCATATATTTT
TRBJ2-6	.	.	TRBV29-1	CSVEDRRGTGANVLTF	TGCAGCGTTGAAGATCGGCGGGGAACTGGGGCCAACGTCCTGACTTTC
TRBJ2-3	.	TRBD2	TRBV2	CASSVASGREDTQYF	TGTGCCAGCAGTGTTGCTAGCGGGAGGGAAGATACGCAGTATTTT
TRBJ2-1	.	TRBD1	TRBV25-1	CASSYRGPNNEQFF	TGTGCCAGCAGCTACAGGGGTCCCAACAATGAGCAGTTCTTC
TRBJ1-1	.	TRBD1	TRBV27	CASSFVGRDSKATEAFF	TGTGCCAGCAGTTTTGTAGGAAGGGACAGTAAAGCCACTGAAGCTTTCTTT
TRBJ2-2	.	.	TRBV6-6	CASSYAFSGEAGELFF	TGTGCCAGCAGTTACGCTTTCTCCGGGGAGGCCGGGGAGCTGTTTTTT
TRBJ2-3	.	.	TRBV7-8	CASRRHPRWRDTDTQYF	TGTGCCAGCAGGCGCCACCCGCGCTGGAGGGACACAGATACGCAGTATTTT
TRBJ1-2	.	.	TRBV6-6	CASSPTGYGYTF	TGTGCCAGCAGCCCTACAGGGTATGGCTACACCTTC
TRBJ1-1	.	.	TRBV2	CASSVDKNTEAFF	TGTGCCAGCAGCGTCGACAAGAACACTGAAGCTTTCTTT
TRBJ1-2	once	TRBD1	TRBV10-3	CAISEGQARRGYTF	TGTGCCATCAGTGAAGGACAGGCACGGCGTGGCTACACCTTC
TRBJ1-5	.	.	TRBV30	CAWSSGTLNQPQHF	TGTGCCTGGAGTTCCGGGACATTAAATCAGCCCCAGCATTTT
TRBJ2-7	.	TRBD1	TRBV7-6	CASSPSTGQSLYEQYF	TGTGCCAGCAGCCCATCGACAGGGCAGTCTCTCTACGAGCAGTACTTC
TRBJ2-7	once	TRBD1	TRBV18	CASSLLDRDYEQYF	TGTGCCAGCTCACTCCTGGACAGGGACTACGAGCAGTACTTC
TRBJ2-3	.	.	TRBV30	CAWGTGTGLLRNMNF	.
TRBJ1-2	.	TRBD1	TRBV27	CASRPQGGGYGYTF	TGTGCCAGCAGACCCCAGGGGGGTGGATATGGCTACACCTTC
TRBJ2-7	.	TRBD2	TRBV30	CAWSPLAGGYEQYF	TGTGCCTGGAGTCCATTAGCGGGGGGCTACGAGCAGTACTTC
TRBJ1-1	.	.	TRBV21-1	CASSNPGQGGTEAFF	TGTGCCAGCAGCAACCCGGGACAGGGCGGAACTGAAGCTTTCTTT
TRBJ2-1	.	TRBD2	TRBV7-6	CASSSLAGGGNEQFF	TGTGCCAGCAGCTCTCTAGCGGGAGGAGGCAATGAGCAGTTCTTC
TRBJ2-1	.	.	TRBV9	CASSVAFEQFF	TGTGCCAGCAGCGTAGCTTTCGAGCAGTTCTTC
TRBJ2-5	.	.	TRBV29-1	CSVSVRIGETQYF	TGCAGCGTAAGCGTAAGGATTGGAGAGACCCAGTACTTC
TRBJ1-1	.	.	TRBV14	CASSQVEGKNTEAFF	TGTGCCAGCAGCCAAGTGGAGGGGAAGAACACTGAAGCTTTCTTT
TRBJ1-1	.	TRBD1	TRBV7-6	CASSPRTGGMNTEAFF	TGTGCCAGCAGCCCCCGGACAGGGGGCATGAACACTGAAGCTTTCTTT
TRBJ1-5	.	.	TRBV14	CASSQDTGPNQPQHF	TGTGCCAGCAGCCAGGACACAGGGCCCAATCAGCCCCAGCATTTT
TRBJ2-5	.	TRBD1	TRBV7-2	CASSHQSRGRETQYF	TGTGCCAGCAGCCACCAGAGCAGGGGGCGAGAGACCCAGTACTTC
TRBJ1-2	.	.	TRBV6-5	CASSIRVNYGYTF	TGTGCCAGCAGCATAAGAGTTAACTATGGCTACACCTTC
TRBJ2-1	.	TRBD2	TRBV19	CASSISTSGSRGEQFF	TGTGCCAGTAGTATCTCGACTAGCGGTTCAAGGGGTGAGCAGTTCTTC